The 26 T cell receptor beta chains below come from one sample, sequenced in a study of Ad26.COV2.S vaccination and SARS-CoV-2 variants. Here immunoSEQ multiplex PCR was the method, and the copy in TCRdb shows in-frame clones only, minus some. This sample has 350,000 to 450,000 clones, with roughly 84% found just once. Treatment reported: around 19 received Ad26.COV2.S at low or high dose, single or two shots; roughly five received placebo; per-sample allocation not given. Vaccine and placebo recipients were sampled on day 63 after the first injection. The sequences come from peripheral blood, collected in a trial of Ad26.COV2.S vaccine versus placebo. Source of these receptors: a person aged 18-65 years who received the Ad26.COV2.S COVID-19 vaccine or a placebo.

J is TRBJ2-5 and V is TRBV11-1; TRBD1 might be the D (5 bases). V shed 3 bases and J shed 4 bases, with 15 bases lying between them. The germline CDR1 and CDR2 sequences are SGHAT and FQDESV (reference sequence). The length of the CDR3 is 15 residues. In nucleotides, the CDR3 is TGTGCCAGCAGCTTTCTTTCAGGGTATCGAGAGACCCAGTACTTC. It yields the protein CASSFLSGYRETQYF. Full variable domain (remainder filled in from reference TRBV11-1 and TRBJ2-5): EAEVAQSPRYKITEKSQAVAFWCDPISGHATLYWYRQILGQGPELLVQFQDESVVDDSQLPKDRFSAERLKGVDSTLKIQPAELGDSAMYLCASSFLSGYRETQYFGPGTRLLVL.

The rearrangement joins TRBV6-5 to TRBJ1-5; 10 nucleotides line up with TRBD1. Germline CDR1 reads MNHEY; CDR2 reads SVGAGI. The CDR3 loop spans 16 amino acids. The trim removed 4 bases at V and 1 base at J, leaving 4 bases unmatched. The CDR3 sequence: CASSFEDRGSNQPQHF. CDR3 DNA sequence: TGTGCCAGCAGTTTCGAGGACAGGGGGAGCAATCAGCCCCAGCATTTT.

V is TRBV10-2 and J is TRBJ1-6; no reliable D call. Between the trimmed V and J ends, which lost 6 bases and 5 bases, there was a span of 17 bases. Germline V gene data show CDR1 as WSHSY and CDR2 as SAAADI. The CDR3 sequence is 16 residues long. The CDR3 region has the DNA TGCGCCAGCAGCCCGACGGTGGGTATCGATAATTCACCCCTCCACTTT. Translating gives CASSPTVGIDNSPLHF.

The chain has TRBV6-6 and TRBJ2-7; D call uncertain. This CDR3 has 12 amino acids. Germline V gene data show CDR1 as MNHNY and CDR2 as SVGAGI (reference sequence). With 3 bases removed from V and 3 bases from J, the gap between germline ends came to 6 bases. The CDR3 is CASSYKGYEQYF. As DNA, the CDR3 is TGTGCCAGCAGTTATAAGGGCTACGAGCAGTACTTC.

The gene calls are TRBV30 and TRBJ1-1, with 11 bases that match TRBD1. Germline V gene sequence: CDR1 GTSNPN, CDR2 SVGIG (reference sequence). Unmatched junction bases numbered 3, after V lost 3 bases and J lost 3 bases. This CDR3 comprises 14 residues. CDR3 amino acids: CAWSPGQGDTEAFF. The DNA of the CDR3 is TGTGCCTGGAGCCCGGGACAGGGGGACACTGAAGCTTTCTTT.

The V gene is TRBV19, the J gene TRBJ1-3; no clear D gene. Trimming pared 0 bases from V and 1 base from J, leaving 7 bases between. The CDR3 is 15 amino acids. The V gene's germline CDR1 is LNHDA and CDR2 SQIVND (reference sequence). CDR3 loop: CASSIDFRSGNTIYF. As DNA, the CDR3 is TGTGCCAGTAGTATAGATTTTCGATCTGGAAACACCATATATTTT. The full variable domain, in which reference TRBV19 and TRBJ1-3 provide the parts outside the CDR3, is DGGITQSPKYLFRKEGQNVTLSCEQNLNHDAMYWYRQDPGQGLRLIYYSQIVNDFQKGDIAEGYSVSREKKESFPLTVTSAQKNPTAFYLCASSIDFRSGNTIYFGEGSWLTVV.

This clone appeared a single time. CDR3 DNA sequence: TGTGCCAGCAGTTTAGGTGGGGGGTCAACTTCCTATATCAGTGGCTACACCTTC. It encodes CASSLGGGSTSYISGYTF. The J gene is TRBJ1-2, the V gene TRBV28, with D tentatively TRBD1 (5 bases). This CDR3 comprises 18 residues. The V gene lost 2 bases and the J gene lost 7 bases, with 26 bases spanning the gap. CDR1 and CDR2 from the germline V gene are MDHEN and SYDVKM.

The V gene is TRBV4-3, the J gene TRBJ2-2; D may be TRBD1 (5 bases). With 0 bases removed from V and 6 bases from J, the gap between germline ends came to 14 bases. Germline CDR1 and CDR2: LGHNA and YSLEER. CDR3 length: 16 residues. The CDR3 reads CASSQDLQWGAGELFF. The CDR3 DNA reads as TGCGCCAGCAGCCAAGATTTACAGTGGGGCGCCGGGGAGCTGTTTTTT.

V usage is TRBV6-2 or TRBV6-3 and J usage is TRBJ2-5; maybe TRBD1 (5 bases). Germline assignment: CDR1 MNHEY and CDR2 SVGEGT. Trimming cost V 2 bases and J 4 bases, with 11 bases left between them. This CDR3 has 14 residues. Here the CDR3 reads CASSYAGFGETQYF. CDR3 nucleotide sequence: TGTGCCAGCAGTTACGCAGGGTTTGGAGAGACCCAGTACTTC.

CDR3 coding DNA: TGTGCCAGCAGCCACACATTGAACACTGAAGCTTTCTTT. This translates into CASSHTLNTEAFF. The chain has TRBV3-1 (or the pseudogene TRBV3-2) and TRBJ1-1, with D uncertain. This CDR3 is built from 13 residues. Trimming removed 3 bases at V and 0 bases at J, with 5 bases between. The germline V gene encodes CDR1 LGHDT and CDR2 YNNKEL (reference sequence).

The chain links TRBV4-1 to TRBJ1-6; D gene uncertain. The V end lost 3 bases, the J end lost 6 bases, and 9 bases lay between the germline ends. CDR1 is MGHRA, CDR2 YSYEKL, per germline. The CDR3 contains 14 residues. The CDR3 spells CASSQGFTNSPLHF. The CDR3 DNA sequence: TGCGCCAGCAGCCAGGGGTTCACTAATTCACCCCTCCACTTT.

The genes are TRBV2 and TRBJ2-2; 7 positions match TRBD1. Germline CDR1 reads SNHLY; CDR2 reads FYNNEI. J gave up 2 bases and V 5 bases, and 2 bases lay outside the gene matches. The CDR3 runs to 14 residues. The CDR3, as DNA: TGTGCCAGCAGTACAGGGGCCAACACCGGGGAGCTGTTTTTT. Protein sequence: CASSTGANTGELFF.

This clone was detected once. J is TRBJ2-3 and V is TRBV2; TRBD2 matches 7 bases. This CDR3 is 15 amino acids long. Germline-derived CDR1 and CDR2 are SNHLY and FYNNEI. V trimming: 5 bases; J trimming: 5 bases; junction bases outside the gene matches: 10. CDR3 in DNA: TGTGCCAGCAGTCCCGGGACTCAGCGGGGAGATACGCAGTATTTT. Amino acid sequence: CASSPGTQRGDTQYF.

The table lists this clone with a count of one. The genes are TRBV29-1 and TRBJ1-2; TRBD1 might be the D (5 bases). This CDR3 is 14 amino acids long. Between the trimmed V and J ends, which lost 3 bases and 3 bases, there was a span of 14 bases. CDR1 is SQVTM, CDR2 ANQGSEA, per germline. The CDR3: CSVENRGAYYGYTF. CDR3 nucleotide sequence: TGCAGCGTTGAGAATCGGGGCGCTTACTATGGCTACACCTTC.

The gene calls are TRBV5-6 and TRBJ2-7, with TRBD2 matching over 10 bases. Germline V gene lookup returns CDR1 SGHDT and CDR2 YYEEEE. CDR3 size: 19 residues. V gave up 3 bases and J gave up 0 bases; unmatched junction bases: 15. In DNA, the CDR3 is TGTGCCAGCAGCTACCCTAGACTAGCGGGCCAACCGAACTCCTACGAGCAGTACTTC. Protein: CASSYPRLAGQPNSYEQYF.

V is TRBV29-1 and J is TRBJ2-1; 7 bases are shared with TRBD1. V lost 7 bases and J lost 5; bases outside the gene matches: 5. Germline lookup yields CDR1 SQVTM and CDR2 ANQGSEA. This CDR3 comprises 12 residues. The CDR3 DNA sequence: TGCAGCGGTGACAGGGTTAACAATGAGCAGTTCTTC. Protein sequence: CSGDRVNNEQFF.

The CDR3, as DNA: TGTGCCAGCAGCCCTCCTGGCGGGGGGTTATACAATGAGCAGTTCTTC. It encodes CASSPPGGGLYNEQFF. The chain carries TRBV5-4 and TRBJ2-1, with TRBD2 identical over 8 bases. CDR1 and CDR2 (germline): SGHNT, YYREEE (reference sequence). V trimming: 4 bases; J trimming: 4 bases; junction bases outside the gene matches: 10. This CDR3 comprises 16 residues.

The J gene is TRBJ1-4, the V gene TRBV20-1; no definite D call. Germline assignment: CDR1 DFQATT and CDR2 SNEGSKA (reference sequence). V was cut by 3 bases and J by 8 bases, with 13 bases left in between. There are 13 residues in the CDR3. The CDR3 nucleotides read TGCAGTGCTAGTGCCGGGCGAAGGGAAAAACTGTTTTTT. As protein: CSASAGRREKLFF.

DNA of the CDR3: TGTGCCAGCAGTTTGGGGACAGGGCAGAACTATGGCTACACCTTC. Protein product: CASSLGTGQNYGYTF. This chain uses TRBV27 with TRBJ1-2; 9 positions agree with TRBD1. The ends lost 3 bases at V and 2 bases at J; junction bases unmatched: 4. The germline gives CDR1 MNHEY, CDR2 SMNVEV (reference sequence). This CDR3 spans 15 amino acids.

V usage is TRBV5-8 and J usage is TRBJ1-1, with unresolved D. V was clipped by 1 base and J by 1 base, with 14 bases between them. The CDR3 length is 16 residues. Germline V gene sequence: CDR1 SGHTS, CDR2 YDEGEE. CDR3 residues: CASSLRSTSGNTEAFF. Here the CDR3 DNA reads TGTGCCAGCAGCTTGCGCTCTACTAGCGGGAACACTGAAGCTTTCTTT.

In this sample, this clone turned up once. J is TRBJ1-6 and V is TRBV7-2; no definite D call. The CDR3 has 18 residues. V was clipped by 0 bases and J by 0 bases, with 12 bases between them. Germline assignment: CDR1 SGHTA and CDR2 FQGNSA. CDR3: CASSLAQVFGSYNSPLHF. The CDR3 DNA reads as TGTGCCAGCAGCTTAGCTCAAGTATTCGGCTCCTATAATTCACCCCTCCACTTT.

This rearrangement joins TRBV28 to TRBJ2-3, with 7 bases lining up with TRBD1. From germline, CDR1 is MDHEN and CDR2 SYDVKM. With V trimmed by 5 bases and J by 0 bases, 2 bases remained unmatched. This CDR3 is 14 amino acids long. For the CDR3, the DNA is TGTGCCAGCAGTGAGGGACAGAGCACAGATACGCAGTATTTT. Translation: CASSEGQSTDTQYF.

V gene TRBV6-5 combines with J gene TRBJ2-7; D assignment may be TRBD1 or TRBD2 (6 bases each). The V and J ends lost 8 bases and 4 bases respectively, with 12 bases between them. Germline V gene data show CDR1 as MNHEY and CDR2 as SVGAGI. This CDR3 has 12 amino acids. The CDR3: CASGGQGYEQYF. The CDR3 coding sequence is TGTGCCAGCGGGGGGCAGGGATACGAGCAGTACTTC.

This clone occurred a few times. V is TRBV7-2 and J is TRBJ1-6; D gene ambiguous. CDR1 is SGHTA and CDR2 is FQGNSA in the germline V gene. The CDR3 length is 14 residues. Trimming took off 4 bases at V and 8 bases at J, with 12 bases between the two ends. The CDR3 DNA sequence: TGTGCCAGCAGCTCCACTCGAGCATATTCACCCCTCCACTTT. The encoded protein is CASSSTRAYSPLHF.

The chain employs TRBV30 and TRBJ2-2, with TRBD1 as a possible D gene (6 bases). CDR3 length: 13 residues. Germline CDR1 GTSNPN, CDR2 SVGIG (reference sequence). V lost 3 bases to trimming and J lost 3 bases, with 8 bases between them. In DNA, the CDR3 is TGTGCCTGGAGACAGGGCGACACCGGGGAGCTGTTTTTT. Protein: CAWRQGDTGELFF.

J is TRBJ2-1 and V is TRBV5-6; D is uncertain. The CDR3 has 12 amino acids. Germline assignment: CDR1 SGHDT and CDR2 YYEEEE. V lost 0 bases to trimming and J lost 8 bases, with 6 bases between them. CDR3 residues: CASSLVQHEQFF. In nucleotides, the CDR3 is TGTGCCAGCAGCTTGGTGCAGCATGAGCAGTTCTTC.